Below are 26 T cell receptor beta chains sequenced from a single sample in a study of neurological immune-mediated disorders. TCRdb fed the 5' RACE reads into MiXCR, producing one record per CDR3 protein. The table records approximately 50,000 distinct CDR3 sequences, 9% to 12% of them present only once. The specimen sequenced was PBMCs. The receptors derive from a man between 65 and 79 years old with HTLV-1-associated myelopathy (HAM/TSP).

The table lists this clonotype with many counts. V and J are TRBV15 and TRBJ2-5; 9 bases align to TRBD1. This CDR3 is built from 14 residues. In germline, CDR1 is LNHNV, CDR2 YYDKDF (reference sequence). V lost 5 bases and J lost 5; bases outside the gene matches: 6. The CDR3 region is CATSLRDRVETQYF. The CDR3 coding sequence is TGTGCCACCAGCCTTCGGGACAGGGTCGAGACCCAGTACTTC.

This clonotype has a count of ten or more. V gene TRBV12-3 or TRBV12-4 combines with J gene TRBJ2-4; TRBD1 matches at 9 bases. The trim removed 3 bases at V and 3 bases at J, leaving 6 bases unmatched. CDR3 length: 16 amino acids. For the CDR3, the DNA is TGTGCCAGCAGTTTGCCGGGACAGGGCCTCAAAAACATTCAGTACTTC. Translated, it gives CASSLPGQGLKNIQYF.

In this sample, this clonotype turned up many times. CDR3 amino acids: CSASEGEQFF. The CDR3 coding sequence is TGCAGTGCTAGCGAGGGTGAGCAGTTCTTC. The chain recombines TRBV20-1 with TRBJ2-1, with D tentatively TRBD2 (5 bases). This CDR3 region has 10 residues. Germline assignment: CDR1 DFQATT and CDR2 SNEGSKA (reference sequence). V dropped 3 bases and J dropped 9 bases, with 6 bases sitting between them.

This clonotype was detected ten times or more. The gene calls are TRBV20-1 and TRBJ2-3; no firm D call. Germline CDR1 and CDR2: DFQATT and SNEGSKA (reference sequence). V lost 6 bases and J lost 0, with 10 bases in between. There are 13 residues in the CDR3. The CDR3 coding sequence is TGCAGTGCCAATTCCGGGAGCACAGATACGCAGTATTTT. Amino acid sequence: CSANSGSTDTQYF.

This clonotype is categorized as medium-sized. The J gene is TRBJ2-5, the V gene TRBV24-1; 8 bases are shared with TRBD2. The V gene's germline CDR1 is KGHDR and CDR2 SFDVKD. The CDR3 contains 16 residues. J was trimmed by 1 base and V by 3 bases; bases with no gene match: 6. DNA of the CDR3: TGTGCCACCAGTGATCGTCTAGCGGGCATCCAAGAGACCCAGTACTTC. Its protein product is CATSDRLAGIQETQYF.

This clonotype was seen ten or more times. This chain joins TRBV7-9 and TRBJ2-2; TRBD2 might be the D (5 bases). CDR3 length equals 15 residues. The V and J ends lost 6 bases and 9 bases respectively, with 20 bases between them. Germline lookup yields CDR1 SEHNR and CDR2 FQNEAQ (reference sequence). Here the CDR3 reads CASRGSGDTPRELFF. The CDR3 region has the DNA TGTGCCAGCAGGGGGTCCGGGGATACTCCCCGGGAGCTGTTTTTT.

CDR3 sequence: CASILSLALNTGELFF. CDR3 sequence (DNA): TGTGCCAGCATCCTTAGTCTAGCGCTGAACACCGGGGAGCTGTTTTTT. The chain joins TRBV7-9 to TRBJ2-2, with D perhaps TRBD2 (6 bases). The CDR3 loop spans 16 amino acids. Between the trimmed V and J ends, which lost 7 bases and 1 base, there was a span of 16 bases. Germline loops: CDR1 SEHNR, CDR2 FQNEAQ (reference sequence).

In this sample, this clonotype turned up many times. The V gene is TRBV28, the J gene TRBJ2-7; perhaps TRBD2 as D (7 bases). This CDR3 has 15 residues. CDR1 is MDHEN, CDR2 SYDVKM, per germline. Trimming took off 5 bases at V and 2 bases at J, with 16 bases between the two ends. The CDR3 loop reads CASSLTFGGPYEQYF. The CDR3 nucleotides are TGTGCCAGCAGTCTCACCTTCGGGGGGCCCTACGAGCAGTACTTC.

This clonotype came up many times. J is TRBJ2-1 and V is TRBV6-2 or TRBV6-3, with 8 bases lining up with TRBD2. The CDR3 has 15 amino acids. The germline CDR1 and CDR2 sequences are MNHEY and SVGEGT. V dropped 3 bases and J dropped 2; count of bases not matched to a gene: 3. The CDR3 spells CASSYSAGAYNEQFF. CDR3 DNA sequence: TGTGCCAGCAGTTATTCAGCGGGGGCCTACAATGAGCAGTTCTTC.

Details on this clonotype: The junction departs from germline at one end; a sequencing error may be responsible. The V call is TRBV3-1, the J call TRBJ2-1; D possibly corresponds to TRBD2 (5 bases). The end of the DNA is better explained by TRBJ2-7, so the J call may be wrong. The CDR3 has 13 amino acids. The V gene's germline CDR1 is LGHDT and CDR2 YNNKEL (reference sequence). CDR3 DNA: TGTGCCGGCAGCGCGACTACCCCCTACGAGCAGTACTTC. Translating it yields CAGSATTPYEQYF.

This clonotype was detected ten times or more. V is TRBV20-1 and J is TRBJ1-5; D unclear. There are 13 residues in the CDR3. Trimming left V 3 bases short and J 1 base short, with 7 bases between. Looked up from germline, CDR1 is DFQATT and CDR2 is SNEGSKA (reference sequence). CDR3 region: CSASGRSNQPQHF. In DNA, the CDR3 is TGCAGTGCTAGCGGGCGGAGCAATCAGCCCCAGCATTTT.

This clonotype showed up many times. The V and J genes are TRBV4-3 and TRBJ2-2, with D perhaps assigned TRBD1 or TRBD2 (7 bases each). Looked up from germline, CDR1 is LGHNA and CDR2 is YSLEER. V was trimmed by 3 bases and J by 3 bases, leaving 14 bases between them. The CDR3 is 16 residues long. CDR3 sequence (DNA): TGCGCCAGCAGCCAGGGAGGGGGCCGGTACACCGGGGAGCTGTTTTTT. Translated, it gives CASSQGGGRYTGELFF.

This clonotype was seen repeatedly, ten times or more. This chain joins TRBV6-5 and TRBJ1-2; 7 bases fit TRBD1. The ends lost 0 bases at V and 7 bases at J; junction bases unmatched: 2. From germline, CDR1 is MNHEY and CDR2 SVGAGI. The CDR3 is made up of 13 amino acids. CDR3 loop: CASSYSRGPGYTF. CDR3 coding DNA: TGTGCCAGCAGTTACTCAAGGGGGCCTGGCTACACCTTC.

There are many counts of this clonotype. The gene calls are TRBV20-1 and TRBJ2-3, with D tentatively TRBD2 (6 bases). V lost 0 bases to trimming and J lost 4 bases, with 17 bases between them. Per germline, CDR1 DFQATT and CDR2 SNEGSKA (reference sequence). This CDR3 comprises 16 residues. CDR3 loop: CSARDRLAPRPDTQYF. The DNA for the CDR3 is TGCAGTGCTAGAGATCGCCTAGCGCCACGCCCAGATACGCAGTATTTT.

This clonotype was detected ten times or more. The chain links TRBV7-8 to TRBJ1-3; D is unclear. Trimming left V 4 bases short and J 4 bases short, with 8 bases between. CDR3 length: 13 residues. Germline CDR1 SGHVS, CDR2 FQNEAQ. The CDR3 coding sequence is TGTGCCAGCAGCTCGTCCAGGGGAAACACCATATATTTT. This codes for CASSSSRGNTIYF.

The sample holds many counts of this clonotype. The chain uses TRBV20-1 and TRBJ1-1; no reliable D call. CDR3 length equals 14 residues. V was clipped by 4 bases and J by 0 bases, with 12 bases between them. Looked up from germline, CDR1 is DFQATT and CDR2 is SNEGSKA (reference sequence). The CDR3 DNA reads TGCAGTGCTATGTATCAGCTATTGAACACTGAAGCTTTCTTT. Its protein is CSAMYQLLNTEAFF.

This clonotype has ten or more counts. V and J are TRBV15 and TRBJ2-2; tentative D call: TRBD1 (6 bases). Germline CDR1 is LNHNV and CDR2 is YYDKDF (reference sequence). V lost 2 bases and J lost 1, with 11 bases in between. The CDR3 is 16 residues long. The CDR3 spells CATSRPRDKNTGELFF. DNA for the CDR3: TGTGCCACCAGCAGACCCCGGGACAAGAACACCGGGGAGCTGTTTTTT.

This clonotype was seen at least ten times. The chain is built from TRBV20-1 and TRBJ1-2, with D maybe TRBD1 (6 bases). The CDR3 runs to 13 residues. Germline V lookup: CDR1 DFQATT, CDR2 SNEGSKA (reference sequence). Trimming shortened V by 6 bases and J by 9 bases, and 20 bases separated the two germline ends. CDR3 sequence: CSAPSGGAHSYTF. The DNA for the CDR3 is TGCAGTGCCCCGTCGGGGGGGGCGCACAGCTACACCTTC.

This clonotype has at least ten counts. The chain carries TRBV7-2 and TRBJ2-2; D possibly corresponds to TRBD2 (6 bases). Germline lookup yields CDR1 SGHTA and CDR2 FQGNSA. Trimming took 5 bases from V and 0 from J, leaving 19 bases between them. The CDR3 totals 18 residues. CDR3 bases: TGTGCCAGCAGCCGGACCGGGCTAGCGTTGTCGAACACCGGGGAGCTGTTTTTT. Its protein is CASSRTGLALSNTGELFF.

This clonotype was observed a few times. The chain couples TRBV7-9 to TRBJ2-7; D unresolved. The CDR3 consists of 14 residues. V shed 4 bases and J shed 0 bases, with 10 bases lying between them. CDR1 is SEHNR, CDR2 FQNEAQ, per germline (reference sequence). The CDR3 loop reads CASSSRPASYEQYF. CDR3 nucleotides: TGTGCCAGCAGCTCCAGGCCAGCCTCCTACGAGCAGTACTTC.

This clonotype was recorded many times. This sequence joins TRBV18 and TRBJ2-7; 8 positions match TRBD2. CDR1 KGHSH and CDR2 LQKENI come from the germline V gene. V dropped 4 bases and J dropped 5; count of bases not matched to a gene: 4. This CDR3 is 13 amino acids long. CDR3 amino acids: CASSRGGHDEQYF. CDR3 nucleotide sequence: TGTGCCAGCTCACGCGGGGGGCACGACGAGCAGTACTTC.

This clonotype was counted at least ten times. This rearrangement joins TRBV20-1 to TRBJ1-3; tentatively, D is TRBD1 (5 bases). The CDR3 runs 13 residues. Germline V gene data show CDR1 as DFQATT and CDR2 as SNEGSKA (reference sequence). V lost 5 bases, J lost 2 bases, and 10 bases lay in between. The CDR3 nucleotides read TGCAGTGCTCTCGGGGGGGCTGGAAACACCATATATTTT. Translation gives CSALGGAGNTIYF.

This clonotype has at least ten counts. The CDR3 DNA reads TGTGCCAGCAGCCTTAGTCTCATTTACAAGACTAGCGGGAGGGCCCGAGGACAAGAGACCCAGTACTTC. Translation: CASSLSLIYKTSGRARGQETQYF. The J gene is TRBJ2-5, the V gene TRBV7-9, with TRBD2 matching 14 bases. Trimming cost V 5 bases and J 2 bases; bases outside gene matches: 25. Germline values: CDR1 SEHNR, CDR2 FQNEAQ (reference sequence). The length of the CDR3 is 23 residues.

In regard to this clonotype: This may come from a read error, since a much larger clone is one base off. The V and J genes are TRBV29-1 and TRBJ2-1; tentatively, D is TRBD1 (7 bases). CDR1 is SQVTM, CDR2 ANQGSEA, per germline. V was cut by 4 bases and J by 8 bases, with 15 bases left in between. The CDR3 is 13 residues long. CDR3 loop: CSVGVRGVDEQFF. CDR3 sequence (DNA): TGCAGCGTTGGTGTCAGGGGGGTGGATGAGCAGTTCTTC.

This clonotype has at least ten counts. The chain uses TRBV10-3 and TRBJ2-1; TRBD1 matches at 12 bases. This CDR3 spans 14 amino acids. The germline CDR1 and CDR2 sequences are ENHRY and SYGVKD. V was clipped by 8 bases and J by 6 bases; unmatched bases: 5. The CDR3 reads CAISGTGGGNEQFF. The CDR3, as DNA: TGTGCCATCTCCGGGACAGGGGGCGGCAATGAGCAGTTCTTC.

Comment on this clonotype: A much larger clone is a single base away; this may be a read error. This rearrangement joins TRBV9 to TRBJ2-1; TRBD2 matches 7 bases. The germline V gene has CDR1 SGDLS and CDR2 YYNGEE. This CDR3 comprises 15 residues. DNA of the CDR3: TGTGCCAGCATCGTAGTAAGCGGGATTCACAGAGAGCAGTTCTTC. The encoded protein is CASIVVSGIHREQFF.